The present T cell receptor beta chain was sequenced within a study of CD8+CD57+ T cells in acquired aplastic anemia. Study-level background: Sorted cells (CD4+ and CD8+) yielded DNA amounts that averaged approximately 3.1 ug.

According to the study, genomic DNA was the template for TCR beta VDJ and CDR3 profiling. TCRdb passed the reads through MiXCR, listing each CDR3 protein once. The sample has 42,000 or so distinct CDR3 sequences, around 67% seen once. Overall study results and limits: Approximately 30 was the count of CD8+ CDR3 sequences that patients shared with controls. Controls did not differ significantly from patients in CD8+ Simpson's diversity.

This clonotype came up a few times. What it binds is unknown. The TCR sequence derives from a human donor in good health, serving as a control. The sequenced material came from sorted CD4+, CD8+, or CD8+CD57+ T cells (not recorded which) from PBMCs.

CDR3 residues: CATSDAGRTDTQYF. Written as DNA, the CDR3 is TGTGCCACCAGTGATGCGGGACGCACAGATACGCAGTATTTT. The chain employs TRBV24-1 and TRBJ2-3, with D perhaps matching TRBD2 (6 bases). CDR1 and CDR2 from the germline V gene are KGHDR and SFDVKD. This CDR3 comprises 14 residues. Trimming took 3 bases from V and 1 from J, leaving 7 bases between them.